This paragraph reports one T cell receptor (beta chain). This CDR3 comprises 15 residues. With 0 bases removed from V and 7 bases from J, the gap between germline ends came to 10 bases. Germline assignment: CDR1 LNHNV and CDR2 YYDKDF (reference sequence). The sample comes from a study of T cell responses to AZD1222 COVID-19 vaccine. Using immunoSEQ multiplex PCR, the repertoire was profiled, and TCRdb retains in-frame clones only, with some absent. The data contain about 86,000 clones, roughly 90% of them singletons. The rearrangement joins TRBV15 to TRBJ1-6; D gene unclear. The sample consisted of peripheral blood, taken 28 days after the second AZD1222 dose. This sequence was found in an adult who received the AZD1222 COVID-19 vaccine. CDR3 DNA: TGTGCCACCAGCAGAGATCAGGCCGGGAATTCACCCCTCCACTTT. Its translation: CATSRDQAGNSPLHF.